The clone carrying this TCR beta chain was detected many times. Its target is unknown. Quantitative molecular-barcoded 5'-RACE generated the TCR beta libraries. TCRdb re-derived calls from the 5' RACE reads in MiXCR, one entry per CDR3 protein. The table shows 100,000 to 150,000 distinct CDR3 sequences, with more than 6.5% occurring only once. These data come from a study of CD8 T cells in ankylosing spondylitis. Study-wide results and caveats: There was a TCR beta motif, made of 7 to 9 highly homologous variants, that appeared characteristic of ankylosing spondylitis blood. It was reported that disease-linked clones were significantly enriched in matched ankylosing spondylitis synovial fluid. Several of the motif variants were reported before in synovial fluid and blood from reactive arthritis.

This CDR3 has 14 residues. The V and J ends lost 1 base and 5 bases respectively, with 13 bases between them. Germline loops: CDR1 SGHDT, CDR2 YYEEEE. The gene calls are TRBV5-6 and TRBJ2-7, with D possibly matching TRBD2 (6 bases). Sample: blood, either unsorted or a sorted T cell fraction (not recorded which). The TCR comes from a male donor with ankylosing spondylitis or in good health (not recorded which). CDR3: CASSLNSGFHEQYF. CDR3 nucleotide sequence: TGTGCCAGCAGCTTGAACAGCGGGTTCCACGAGCAGTACTTC.